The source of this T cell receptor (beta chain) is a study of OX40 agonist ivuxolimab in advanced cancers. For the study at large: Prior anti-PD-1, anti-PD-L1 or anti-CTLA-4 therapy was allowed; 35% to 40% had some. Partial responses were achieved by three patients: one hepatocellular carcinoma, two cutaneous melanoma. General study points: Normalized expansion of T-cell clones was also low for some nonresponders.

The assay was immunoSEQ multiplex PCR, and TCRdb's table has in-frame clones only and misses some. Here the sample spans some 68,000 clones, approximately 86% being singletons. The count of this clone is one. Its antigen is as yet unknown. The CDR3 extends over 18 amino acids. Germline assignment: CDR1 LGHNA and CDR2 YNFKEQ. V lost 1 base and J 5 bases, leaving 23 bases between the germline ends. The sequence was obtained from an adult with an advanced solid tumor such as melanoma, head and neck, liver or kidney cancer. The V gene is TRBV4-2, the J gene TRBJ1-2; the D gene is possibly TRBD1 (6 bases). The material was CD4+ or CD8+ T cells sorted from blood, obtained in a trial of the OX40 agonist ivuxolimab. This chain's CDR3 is CASSQVDLGGEVRYGYTF. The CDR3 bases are TGTGCCAGCAGCCAAGTCGACCTAGGGGGGGAGGTTAGGTATGGCTACACCTTC.